These T cell receptor beta chains were read from a single sample in a study of CXCR3-negative and CXCR3-positive naive CD8 T cells. Reanalyzing the 5' RACE reads, TCRdb keeps one entry per CDR3 protein, without DNA. Recorded for this sample: 100,000 to 150,000 distinct CDR3 sequences. The sample taken for sequencing was naive CXCR3- CD8+ T cells from blood. Receptor source: a human donor in good health. Some clones in this sample may be carry-over from other donors' samples. The CDR3 runs from the conserved cysteine through the conserved F or W.

j_gene | v_gene | CDR3aa
TRBJ2-7 | TRBV29-1 | CSAMGSTYEQYF
TRBJ2-7 | TRBV7-9 | CASSGPWTGRLLAGVLYEQYF
TRBJ2-1 | TRBV2 | CASIMRVGTQAGQFF
TRBJ2-5 | TRBV15 | CATSRDGARVAETQYF
TRBJ2-3 | TRBV5-1 | CASSLAKDRLNTDTQYF
TRBJ2-7 | TRBV7-6 | CATASGLSYEQYF
TRBJ2-7 | TRBV12-3/TRBV12-4 | CASSSGTSGYLRQYF
TRBJ1-2 | TRBV9 | CASSVAVGVTGNYGYTF
TRBJ1-1 | TRBV5-1 | CASYAGAGAGPNTEAFF
TRBJ2-5 | TRBV7-3 | CASSIDGGQETQYF
TRBJ2-2 | TRBV5-1 | CASSGSQNTGELFF
TRBJ2-7 | TRBV5-6 | CASSFRDSRSEQYF
TRBJ2-1 | TRBV6-4 | CASSVDPPHSGSYNEQFF
TRBJ2-1 | TRBV7-6 | CASSLLWNEQFF
TRBJ2-5 | TRBV29-1 | CSVGAGGGDQYF
TRBJ2-2 | TRBV21-1 | CATRKQRVGKLNTGELFF
TRBJ2-3 | TRBV12-3/TRBV12-4 | CASSLTEDTQYF
TRBJ2-2 | TRBV7-2 | CASSLAFLAGGLTGELFF
TRBJ2-7 | TRBV5-1 | CASSLWSSGGYEQYF
TRBJ2-2 | TRBV20-1 | CSAPRLAGAGRTGELFF
TRBJ2-7 | TRBV27 | CASSSISGLAYEQYF
TRBJ2-7 | TRBV28 | CASTGGSGSYEQYF
TRBJ2-7 | TRBV7-2 | CASSASGGLRYEQYF